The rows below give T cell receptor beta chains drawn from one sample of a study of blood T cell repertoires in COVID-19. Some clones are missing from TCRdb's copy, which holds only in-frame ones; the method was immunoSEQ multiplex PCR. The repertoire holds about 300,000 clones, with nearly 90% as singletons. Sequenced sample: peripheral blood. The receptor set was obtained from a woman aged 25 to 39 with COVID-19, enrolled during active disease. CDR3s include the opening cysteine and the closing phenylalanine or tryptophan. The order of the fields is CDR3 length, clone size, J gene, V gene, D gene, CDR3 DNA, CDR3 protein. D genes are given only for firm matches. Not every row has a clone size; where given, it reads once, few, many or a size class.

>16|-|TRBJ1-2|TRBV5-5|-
TGTGCCAGCATCCTGGGGAGGCAGCTAGGGGACTATGGCTACACCTTC
CASILGRQLGDYGYTF
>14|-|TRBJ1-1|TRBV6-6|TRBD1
TGTGCCAGCACCATTGGGACAGGGGGTTTGGAAGCTTTCTTT
CASTIGTGGLEAFF
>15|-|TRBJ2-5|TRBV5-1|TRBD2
TGCGCCAGCAGCACGGGACTAGCGGGGATGGAGACCCAGTACTTC
CASSTGLAGMETQYF
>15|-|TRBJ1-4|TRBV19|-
TGTGCCAGTAGAGCCACCGGGACATCGATTGAAAAACTGTTTTTT
CASRATGTSIEKLFF
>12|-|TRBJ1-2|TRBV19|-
TGTGCCAGTAGGGAGGGAGATCGGGGCTACACCTTC
CASREGDRGYTF
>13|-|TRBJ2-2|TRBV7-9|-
TGTGCCAGCAGCGGGACTCCCACCGGGGAGCTGTTTTTT
CASSGTPTGELFF
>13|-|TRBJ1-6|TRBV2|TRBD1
TGTGCCAGCAGCCCCAGGGGGTCTTCACCCCTCCACTTT
CASSPRGSSPLHF
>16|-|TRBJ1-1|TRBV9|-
TGTGCCAGCAGCGAGGGGAGGGGTCCAGGGAACACTGAAGCTTTCTTT
CASSEGRGPGNTEAFF
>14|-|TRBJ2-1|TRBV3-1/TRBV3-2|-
TGTGCCAGCAGCCAAAGGGACAATCACAATGAGCAGTTCTTC
CASSQRDNHNEQFF
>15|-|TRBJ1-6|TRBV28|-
TGTGCCAGCAGTTTAATCGACAGCGTCAATTCACCCCTCCACTTT
CASSLIDSVNSPLHF
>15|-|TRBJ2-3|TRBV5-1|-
TGCGCCAGCAGCGATGCCCAGGGACATCTAGATACGCAGTATTTT
CASSDAQGHLDTQYF
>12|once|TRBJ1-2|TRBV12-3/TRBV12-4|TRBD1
TGTGCCACCAGGAGGGGGCCCGATGGCTACACCTTC
CATRRGPDGYTF
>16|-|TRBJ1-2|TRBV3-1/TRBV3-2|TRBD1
TGTGCCAGCAGCTCTAGGGGGACAGTACCGAACTATGGCTACACCTTC
CASSSRGTVPNYGYTF
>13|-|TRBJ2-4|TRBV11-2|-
TGTGCCAGCAGCTTGTACCGGGGGTACATTCAGTACTTC
CASSLYRGYIQYF
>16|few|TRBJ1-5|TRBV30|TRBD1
TGTGCCTGTTCCGGTTCAGGGGGCTCGAGCAATCAGCCCCAGCATTTT
CACSGSGGSSNQPQHF
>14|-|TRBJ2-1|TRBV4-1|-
TGCGCCAGCAGCCAAGCCCCGCAGGTCGATGAGCAGTTCTTC
CASSQAPQVDEQFF
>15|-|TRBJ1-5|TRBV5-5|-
TGTGCCAGCAGCCGGACAGAGAATAGCAATCAGCCCCAGCATTTT
CASSRTENSNQPQHF
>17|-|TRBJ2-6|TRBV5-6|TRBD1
TGTGCCAGCAGCTTTGACAGGGGATTGGGCGGGGCCAACGTCCTGACTTTC
CASSFDRGLGGANVLTF
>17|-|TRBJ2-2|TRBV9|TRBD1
TGTGCCAGCAGCTCCACCGGGACAGTCGCTGTGGCCGGGGAGCTGTTTTTT
CASSSTGTVAVAGELFF
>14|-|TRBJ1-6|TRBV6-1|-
TGTGCCAGCAGTGAAACACCTGATAATTCACCCCTCCACTTT
CASSETPDNSPLHF
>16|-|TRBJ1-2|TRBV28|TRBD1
TGTGCCAGCAGTTTATCATCAGGGGGCGTCAACTATGGCTACACCTTC
CASSLSSGGVNYGYTF
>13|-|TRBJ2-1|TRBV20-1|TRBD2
TGCAGTGCTAGTCTGGGACTAGCCAATGAGCAGTTCTTC
CSASLGLANEQFF
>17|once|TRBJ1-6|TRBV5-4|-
TGTGCCACCGCGGAGGGCCAAGCCGGCTCCTATAATTCACCCCTCCACTTT
CATAEGQAGSYNSPLHF
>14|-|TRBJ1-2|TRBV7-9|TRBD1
TGTGCCGGAGGACAGGGTAAAACCAACTATGGCTACACCTTC
CAGGQGKTNYGYTF
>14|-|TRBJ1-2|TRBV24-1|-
TGTGCCACCAGTGACCCGACAACTAACTATGGCTACACCTTC
CATSDPTTNYGYTF
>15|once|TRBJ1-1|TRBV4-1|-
TGCGCCAGCAGCCAAGTCGGGGGAGGTAGCACTGAAGCTTTCTTT
CASSQVGGGSTEAFF
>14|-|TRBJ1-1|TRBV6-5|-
TGTGCCAGCAGTTCCGGGGGGCTGAACACTGAAGCTTTCTTT
CASSSGGLNTEAFF
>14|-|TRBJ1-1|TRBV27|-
TGTGCCAGCAGTTGGGGGGGGAAGAACACTGAAGCTTTCTTT
CASSWGGKNTEAFF
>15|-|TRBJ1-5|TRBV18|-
TGTGCCAGCTCAGTTACAGGGTCGGGGAATCAGCCCCAGCATTTT
CASSVTGSGNQPQHF
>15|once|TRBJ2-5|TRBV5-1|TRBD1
TGCGCCAGCAGCTTGGAGGGGGCAGGGTCAGAGACCCAGTACTTC
CASSLEGAGSETQYF
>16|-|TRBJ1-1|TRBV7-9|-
TGTGCCAGCAGCTTAGAAGGGGAGGGATTGAACACTGAAGCTTTCTTT
CASSLEGEGLNTEAFF
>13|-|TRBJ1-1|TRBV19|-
TGTGCCAGTAGCCCAGGGGTCAACACTGAAGCTTTCTTT
CASSPGVNTEAFF
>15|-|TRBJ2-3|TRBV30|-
TGTGCCTGGACCCCTCGGGGGGCTAGCACAGATACGCAGTATTTT
CAWTPRGASTDTQYF
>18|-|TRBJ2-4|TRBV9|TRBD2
TGTGCCAGCAGCAAAACGACTAGCGGGGGCATTGCCAAAAACATTCAGTACTTC
CASSKTTSGGIAKNIQYF
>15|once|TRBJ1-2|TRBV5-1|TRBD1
TGCGCCAGCAGCTTGGATCCAGGGGGGAACTATGGCTACACCTTC
CASSLDPGGNYGYTF
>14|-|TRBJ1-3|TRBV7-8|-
TGTGCCAGCAGCCAAGACAGACTTGGAAACACCATATATTTT
CASSQDRLGNTIYF
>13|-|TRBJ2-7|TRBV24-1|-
TGTGCCACCAGTGATTTGCCAGGGGACGAGCAGTACTTC
CATSDLPGDEQYF
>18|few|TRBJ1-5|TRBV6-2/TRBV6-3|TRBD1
TGTGCCAGCAGTTACGCCCTGGACAGGGGGTTGAGCAATCAGCCCCAGCATTTT
CASSYALDRGLSNQPQHF
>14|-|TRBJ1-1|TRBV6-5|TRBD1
TGTGCCAGCAGTTGGGACAGTATGAACACTGAAGCTTTCTTT
CASSWDSMNTEAFF
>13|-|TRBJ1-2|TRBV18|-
TGTGCCAGCTCACCGGGCCAAGCCTATGGCTACACCTTC
CASSPGQAYGYTF
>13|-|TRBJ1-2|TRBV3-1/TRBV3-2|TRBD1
TGTGCCAGCCAAAGGGGGCTGGGCTATGGCTACACCTTC
CASQRGLGYGYTF
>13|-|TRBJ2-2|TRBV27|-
TGTGCCAGCAGAACAACAGGGTCCGGGGAGCTGTTTTTT
CASRTTGSGELFF
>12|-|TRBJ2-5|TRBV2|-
TGTGCCACCCGACAGATCGGAGAGACCCAGTACTTC
CATRQIGETQYF
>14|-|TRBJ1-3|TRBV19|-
TGTGCCAGTAGACAGAATCCGGTGGGAAACACCATATATTTT
CASRQNPVGNTIYF
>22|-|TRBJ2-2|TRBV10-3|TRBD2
TGTGCCATCAGTGAACCCCCTGGTAGCGGGGGGCCCCGCAGCCCGAACACCGGGGAGCTGTTTTTT
CAISEPPGSGGPRSPNTGELFF
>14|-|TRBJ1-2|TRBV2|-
TGTGCCAGCAGTGAACCAGATGATAACTATGGCTACACCTTC
CASSEPDDNYGYTF
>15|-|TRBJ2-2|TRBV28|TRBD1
TGTGCCAGCAGTCCCACTCCAGGACAGGGTGGGGAGCTGTTTTTT
CASSPTPGQGGELFF
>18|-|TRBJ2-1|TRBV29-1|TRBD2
TGCAGCGTGACGCCGGGACTAGCGGGGGTAAGGTTCTACAATGAGCAGTTCTTC
CSVTPGLAGVRFYNEQFF
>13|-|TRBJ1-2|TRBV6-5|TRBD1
TGTGCCAGCAGTCAACAGGGGTACTATGGCTACACCTTC
CASSQQGYYGYTF
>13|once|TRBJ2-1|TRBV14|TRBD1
TGTGCCAGCAGCCCGGACAGGGGGAATGAGCAGTTCTTC
CASSPDRGNEQFF
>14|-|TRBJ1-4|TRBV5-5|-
TGTGCCAGCAGTCCGGCGGGGGCCGATGAAAAACTGTTTTTT
CASSPAGADEKLFF
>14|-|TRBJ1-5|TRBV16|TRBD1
TGTGCCAGCAGCCAAGCACAGGGGAATCAGCCCCAGCATTTT
CASSQAQGNQPQHF
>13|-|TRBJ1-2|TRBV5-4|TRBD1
TGTGCCACCAGGACAGGGCGGAACTATGGCTACACCTTC
CATRTGRNYGYTF
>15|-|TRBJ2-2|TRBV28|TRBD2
TGTGCCAGCAGTTTTCCGGGGGGTCATACCGGGGAGCTGTTTTTT
CASSFPGGHTGELFF
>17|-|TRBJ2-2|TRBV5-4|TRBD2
TGTGCCAGCAGCCTGGACGGTAGCGGGGTTGCGGCCGGGGAGCTGTTTTTT
CASSLDGSGVAAGELFF
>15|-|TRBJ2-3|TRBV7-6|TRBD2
TGTGCCAGCAGCTTACTAGCGGGGGGCACAGATACGCAGTATTTT
CASSLLAGGTDTQYF
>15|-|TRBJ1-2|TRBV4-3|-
TGCGCCAGCAGCCAACAGGAAGCTACTAACTATGGCTACACCTTC
CASSQQEATNYGYTF
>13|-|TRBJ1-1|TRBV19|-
TGTGCCAGCATCAAACAGGGCTTTGCTGAAGCTTTCTTT
CASIKQGFAEAFF
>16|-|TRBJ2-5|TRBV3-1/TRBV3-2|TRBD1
TGTGCCAGCAGCCCCGGGGACAGGGGGCCCCAAGAGACCCAGTACTTC
CASSPGDRGPQETQYF
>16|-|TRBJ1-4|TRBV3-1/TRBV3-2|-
TGTGCCAGCAGCCTAAGGGGGGGGCCAACTAATGAAAAACTGTTTTTT
CASSLRGGPTNEKLFF